The sequence of this TCR beta chain was determined in a study of blood T cell repertoires in COVID-19. The method was immunoSEQ multiplex PCR; TCRdb's version includes in-frame clones alone and lacks a portion of them. The sample yields approximately 190,000 clones, approximately 86% seen once. Trimming took 4 bases from V and 4 from J; bases not matched to a gene: 14. The CDR3 totals 17 residues. Germline CDR1 is MNHNS and CDR2 is SASEGT. Material: peripheral blood. This sequence was found in a man aged 70-80 years with active or convalescent COVID-19. This chain connects TRBV6-1 to TRBJ1-1, with 8 bases matching TRBD1. The DNA for the CDR3 is TGTGCCAGCAGTGCCCGGACAGGGTTCGGTTTCGGCACTGAAGCTTTCTTT. Its protein is CASSARTGFGFGTEAFF.